This T cell receptor beta chain was obtained from a study of blood T cell repertoires in COVID-19. For the study at large: Some COVID-19 samples were acute and others convalescent; all came from the United States, Italy and Spain. The cDNA or gDNA used as material had been derived from T cells, B-cell-depleted T cells, or PBMCs.

J lost 5 bases, V lost 4 bases, and 4 bases had no gene match. Germline V gene data show CDR1 as SGHTA and CDR2 as FQGNSA. The CDR3 covers 14 residues. Authors' data handling: Amplification with reference gene primers provided the estimates of nucleated cell counts. Clones were read by immunoSEQ multiplex PCR, and TCRdb kept only the in-frame ones, dropping some. The DNA gave D and trimming, while V, J and clone size come from that table. The sample lists 120,000 or so clones; over 65% were seen once. Sequencing used peripheral blood. V gene TRBV7-2 combines with J gene TRBJ1-2; TRBD1 matches at 10 bases. The clonotype originates from a human donor with acute or convalescent COVID-19. The donor label of this sample is uncertain. CDR3 protein: CASSSGQGVYGYTF. CDR3 in DNA: TGTGCCAGCAGCTCAGGACAGGGGGTGTATGGCTACACCTTC. Full variable domain (rest looked up from reference TRBV7-2 and TRBJ1-2): GAGVSQSPSNKVTEKGKDVELRCDPISGHTALYWYRQSLGQGLEFLIYFQGNSAPDKSGLPSDRFSAERTGGSVSTLTIQRTQQEDSAVYLCASSSGQGVYGYTFGSGTRLTVV.